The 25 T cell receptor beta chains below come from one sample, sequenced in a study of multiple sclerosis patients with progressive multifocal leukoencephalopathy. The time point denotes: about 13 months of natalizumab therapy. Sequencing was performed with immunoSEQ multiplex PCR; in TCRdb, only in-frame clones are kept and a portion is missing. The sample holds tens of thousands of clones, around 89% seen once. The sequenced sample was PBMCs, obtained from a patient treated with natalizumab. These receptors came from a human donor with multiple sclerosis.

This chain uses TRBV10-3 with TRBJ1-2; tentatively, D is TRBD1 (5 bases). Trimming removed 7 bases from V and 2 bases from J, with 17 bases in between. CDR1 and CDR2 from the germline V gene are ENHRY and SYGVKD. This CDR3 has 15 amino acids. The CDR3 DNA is TGTGCCATCACGCCTAACGGGGGGGTGAACTATGGCTACACCTTC. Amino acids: CAITPNGGVNYGYTF.

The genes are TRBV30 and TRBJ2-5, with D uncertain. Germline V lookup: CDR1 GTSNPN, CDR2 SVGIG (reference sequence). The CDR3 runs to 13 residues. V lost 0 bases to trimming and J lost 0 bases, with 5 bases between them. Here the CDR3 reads CAWSVQYQETQYF. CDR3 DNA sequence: TGTGCCTGGAGTGTTCAATACCAAGAGACCCAGTACTTC.

The CDR3 loop is CASSAPDSPQHF. The CDR3 DNA follows: TGTGCCAGTAGTGCCCCGGACTCGCCCCAGCATTTT. The chain carries TRBV19 and TRBJ1-5; D unresolved. The CDR3 runs to 12 residues. CDR1 is LNHDA and CDR2 is SQIVND in the germline V gene (reference sequence). The V end lost 5 bases, the J end lost 9 bases, and 11 bases lay between the germline ends.

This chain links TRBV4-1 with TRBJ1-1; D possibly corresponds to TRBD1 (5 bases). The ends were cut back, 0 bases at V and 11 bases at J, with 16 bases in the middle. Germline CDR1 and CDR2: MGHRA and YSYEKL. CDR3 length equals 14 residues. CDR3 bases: TGCGCCAGCAGCCAAGATAGGTCAGGGCTGCAGGCTTTCTTT. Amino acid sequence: CASSQDRSGLQAFF.

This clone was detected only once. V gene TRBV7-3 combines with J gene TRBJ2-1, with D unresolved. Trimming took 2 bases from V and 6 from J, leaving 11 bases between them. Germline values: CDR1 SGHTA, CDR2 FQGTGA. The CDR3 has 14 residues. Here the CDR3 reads CASSLSSMANEQFF. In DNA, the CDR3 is TGTGCCAGCAGCTTATCCTCGATGGCCAATGAGCAGTTCTTC.

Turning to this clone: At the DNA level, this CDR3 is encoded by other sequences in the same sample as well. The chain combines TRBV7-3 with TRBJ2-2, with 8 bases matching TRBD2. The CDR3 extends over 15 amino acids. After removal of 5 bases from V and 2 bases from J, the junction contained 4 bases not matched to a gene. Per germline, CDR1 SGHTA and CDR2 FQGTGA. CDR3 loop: CASSTGLANTGELFF. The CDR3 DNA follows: TGTGCCAGCAGCACTGGACTAGCAAACACCGGGGAGCTGTTTTTT.

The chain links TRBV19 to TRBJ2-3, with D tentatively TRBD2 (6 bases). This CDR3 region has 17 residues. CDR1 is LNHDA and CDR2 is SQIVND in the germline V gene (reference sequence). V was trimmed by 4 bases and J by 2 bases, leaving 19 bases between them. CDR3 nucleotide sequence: TGTGCCAGTAGTAGTTTTACTAGCTCGAACCCCACAGATACGCAGTATTTT. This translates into CASSSFTSSNPTDTQYF.

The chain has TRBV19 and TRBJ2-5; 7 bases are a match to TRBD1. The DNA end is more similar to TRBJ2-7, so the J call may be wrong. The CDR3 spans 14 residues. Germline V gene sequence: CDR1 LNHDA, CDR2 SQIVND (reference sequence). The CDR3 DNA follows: TGTGCCAGTAGTAGAAGAGACAGGGTCTACGAGCAGTACTTC. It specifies CASSRRDRVYEQYF.

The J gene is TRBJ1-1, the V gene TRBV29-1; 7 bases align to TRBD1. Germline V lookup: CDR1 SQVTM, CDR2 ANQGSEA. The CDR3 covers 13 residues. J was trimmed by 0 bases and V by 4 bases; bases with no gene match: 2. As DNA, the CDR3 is TGCAGCGTTGTGAGGGGGCTGAACACTGAAGCTTTCTTT. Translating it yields CSVVRGLNTEAFF.

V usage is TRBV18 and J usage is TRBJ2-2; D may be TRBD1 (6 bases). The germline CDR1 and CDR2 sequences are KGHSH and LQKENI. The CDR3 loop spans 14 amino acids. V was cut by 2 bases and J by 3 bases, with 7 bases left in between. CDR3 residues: CASSPRQDTGELFF. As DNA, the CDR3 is TGTGCCAGCTCACCAAGACAGGACACCGGGGAGCTGTTTTTT. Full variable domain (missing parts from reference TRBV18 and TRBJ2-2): NAGVMQNPRHLVRRRGQEARLRCSPMKGHSHVYWYRQLPEEGLKFMVYLQKENIIDESGMPKERFSAEFPKEGPSILRIQQVVRGDSAAYFCASSPRQDTGELFFGEGSRLTVL.

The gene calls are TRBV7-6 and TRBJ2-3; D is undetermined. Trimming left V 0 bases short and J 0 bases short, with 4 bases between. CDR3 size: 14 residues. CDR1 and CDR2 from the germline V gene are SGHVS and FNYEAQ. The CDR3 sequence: CASSLAHSTDTQYF. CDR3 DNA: TGTGCCAGCAGCTTAGCCCACAGCACAGATACGCAGTATTTT. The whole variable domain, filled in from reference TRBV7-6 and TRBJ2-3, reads GAGVSQSPRYKVTKRGQDVALRCDPISGHVSLYWYRQALGQGPEFLTYFNYEAQQDKSGLPNDRFSAERPEGSISTLTIQRTEQRDSAMYRCASSLAHSTDTQYFGPGTRLTVL.

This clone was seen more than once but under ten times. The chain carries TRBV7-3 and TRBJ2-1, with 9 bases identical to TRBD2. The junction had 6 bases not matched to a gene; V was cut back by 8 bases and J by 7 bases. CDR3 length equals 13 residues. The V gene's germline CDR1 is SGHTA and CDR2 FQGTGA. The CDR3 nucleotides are TGTGCCAGCTCTGCGGGGGGGCGTAATGAGCAGTTCTTC. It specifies CASSAGGRNEQFF. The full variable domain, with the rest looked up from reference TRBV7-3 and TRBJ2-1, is GAGVSQTPSNKVTEKGKYVELRCDPISGHTALYWYRQSLGQGPEFLIYFQGTGAADDSGLPNDRFFAVRPEGSVSTLKIQRTERGDSAVYLCASSAGGRNEQFFGPGTRLTVL.

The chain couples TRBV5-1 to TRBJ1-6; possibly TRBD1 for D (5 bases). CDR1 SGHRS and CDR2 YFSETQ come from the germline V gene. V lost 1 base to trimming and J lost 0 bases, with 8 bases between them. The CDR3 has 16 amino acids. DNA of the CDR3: TGCGCCAGCAGCTTGTCAGGGCACTCCTATAATTCACCCCTCCACTTT. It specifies CASSLSGHSYNSPLHF.

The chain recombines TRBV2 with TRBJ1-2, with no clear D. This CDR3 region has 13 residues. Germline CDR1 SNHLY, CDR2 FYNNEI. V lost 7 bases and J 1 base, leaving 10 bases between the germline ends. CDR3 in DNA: TGTGCCAGCACCGGACCGGTTAACTATGGCTACACCTTC. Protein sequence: CASTGPVNYGYTF.

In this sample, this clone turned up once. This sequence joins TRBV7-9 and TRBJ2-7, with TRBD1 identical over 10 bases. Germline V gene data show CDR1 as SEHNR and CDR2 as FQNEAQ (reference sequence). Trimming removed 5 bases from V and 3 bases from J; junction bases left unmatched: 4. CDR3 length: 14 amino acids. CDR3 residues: CASSVGQGFYEQYF. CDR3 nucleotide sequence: TGTGCCAGCAGCGTGGGACAGGGGTTCTACGAGCAGTACTTC.

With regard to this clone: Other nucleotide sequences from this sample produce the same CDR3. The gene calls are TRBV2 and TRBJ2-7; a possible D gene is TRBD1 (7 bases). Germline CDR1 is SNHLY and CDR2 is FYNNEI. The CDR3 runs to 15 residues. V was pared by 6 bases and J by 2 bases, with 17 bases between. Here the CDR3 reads CASRVRTGGAYEQYF. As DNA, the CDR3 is TGTGCCAGCAGGGTCAGGACAGGAGGGGCCTACGAGCAGTACTTC.

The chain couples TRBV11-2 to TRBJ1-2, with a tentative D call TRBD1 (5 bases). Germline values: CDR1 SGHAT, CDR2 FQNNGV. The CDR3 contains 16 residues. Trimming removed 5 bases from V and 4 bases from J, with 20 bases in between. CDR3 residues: CASSTWGGFSSYGYTF. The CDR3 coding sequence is TGTGCCAGCAGCACGTGGGGGGGTTTTTCCAGCTATGGCTACACCTTC.

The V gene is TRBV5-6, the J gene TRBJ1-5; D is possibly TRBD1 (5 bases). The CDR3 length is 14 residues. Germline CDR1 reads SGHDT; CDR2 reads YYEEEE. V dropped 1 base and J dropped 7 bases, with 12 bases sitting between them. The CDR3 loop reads CASSLNYGGQPQHF. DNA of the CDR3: TGTGCCAGCAGCTTGAACTACGGGGGGCAGCCCCAGCATTTT. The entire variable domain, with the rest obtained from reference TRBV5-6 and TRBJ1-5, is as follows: DAGVTQSPTHLIKTRGQQVTLRCSPKSGHDTVSWYQQALGQGPQFIFQYYEEEERQRGNFPDRFSGHQFPNYSSELNVNALLLGDSALYLCASSLNYGGQPQHFGDGTRLSIL.

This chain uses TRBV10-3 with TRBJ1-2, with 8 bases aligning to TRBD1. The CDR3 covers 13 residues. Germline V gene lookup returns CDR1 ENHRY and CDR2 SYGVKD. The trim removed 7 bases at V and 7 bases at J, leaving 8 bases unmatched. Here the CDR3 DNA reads TGTGCCATCACCCGGGGACAGGCGGGTGGCTACACCTTC. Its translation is CAITRGQAGGYTF.

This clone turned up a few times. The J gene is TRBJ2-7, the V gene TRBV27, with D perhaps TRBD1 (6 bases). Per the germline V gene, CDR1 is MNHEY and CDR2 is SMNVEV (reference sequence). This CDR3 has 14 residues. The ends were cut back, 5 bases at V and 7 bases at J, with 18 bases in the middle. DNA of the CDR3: TGTGCCAGCAGTCCCCAAGACAGGTTTTGGGAGCAGTACTTC. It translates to CASSPQDRFWEQYF.

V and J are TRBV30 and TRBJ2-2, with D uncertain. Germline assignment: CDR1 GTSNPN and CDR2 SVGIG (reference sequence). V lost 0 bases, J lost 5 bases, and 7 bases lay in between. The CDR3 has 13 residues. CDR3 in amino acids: CAWSVEATGELFF. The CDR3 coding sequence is TGTGCCTGGAGTGTTGAGGCGACCGGGGAGCTGTTTTTT. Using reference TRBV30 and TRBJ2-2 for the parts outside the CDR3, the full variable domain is SQTIHQWPATLVQPVGSPLSLECTVEGTSNPNLYWYRQAAGRGLQLLFYSVGIGQISSEVPQNLSASRPQDRQFILSSKKLLLSDSGFYLCAWSVEATGELFFGEGSRLTVL.

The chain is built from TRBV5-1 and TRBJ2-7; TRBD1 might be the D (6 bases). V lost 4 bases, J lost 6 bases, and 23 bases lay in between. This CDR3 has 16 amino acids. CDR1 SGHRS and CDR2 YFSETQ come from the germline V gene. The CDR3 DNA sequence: TGCGCCAGCAGCCAAGGGGGTTCGACAGGAACTTCCGAGCAGTACTTC. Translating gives CASSQGGSTGTSEQYF. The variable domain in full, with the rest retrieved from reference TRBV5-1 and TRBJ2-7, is KAGVTQTPRYLIKTRGQQVTLSCSPISGHRSVSWYQQTPGQGLQFLFEYFSETQRNKGNFPGRFSGRQFSNSRSEMNVSTLELGDSALYLCASSQGGSTGTSEQYFGPGTRLTVT.

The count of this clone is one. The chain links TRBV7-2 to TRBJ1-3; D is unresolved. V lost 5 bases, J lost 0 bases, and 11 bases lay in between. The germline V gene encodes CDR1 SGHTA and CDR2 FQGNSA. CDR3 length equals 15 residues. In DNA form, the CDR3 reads TGTGCCAGCAGCATACTCCGGTCCTCTGGAAACACCATATATTTT. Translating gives CASSILRSSGNTIYF.

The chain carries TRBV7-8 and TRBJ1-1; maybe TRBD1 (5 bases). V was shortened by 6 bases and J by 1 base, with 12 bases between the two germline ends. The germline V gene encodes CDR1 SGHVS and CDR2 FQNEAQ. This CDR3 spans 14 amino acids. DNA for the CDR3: TGTGCCAGCAGTTCAGGACATGCGAACACTGAAGCTTTCTTT. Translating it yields CASSSGHANTEAFF.

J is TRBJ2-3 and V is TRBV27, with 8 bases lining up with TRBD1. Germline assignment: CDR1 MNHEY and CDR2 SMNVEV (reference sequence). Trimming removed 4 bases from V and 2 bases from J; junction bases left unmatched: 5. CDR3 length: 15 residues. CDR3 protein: CASSSQGAITDTQYF. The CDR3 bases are TGTGCCAGCAGTTCCCAGGGGGCTATCACAGATACGCAGTATTTT.